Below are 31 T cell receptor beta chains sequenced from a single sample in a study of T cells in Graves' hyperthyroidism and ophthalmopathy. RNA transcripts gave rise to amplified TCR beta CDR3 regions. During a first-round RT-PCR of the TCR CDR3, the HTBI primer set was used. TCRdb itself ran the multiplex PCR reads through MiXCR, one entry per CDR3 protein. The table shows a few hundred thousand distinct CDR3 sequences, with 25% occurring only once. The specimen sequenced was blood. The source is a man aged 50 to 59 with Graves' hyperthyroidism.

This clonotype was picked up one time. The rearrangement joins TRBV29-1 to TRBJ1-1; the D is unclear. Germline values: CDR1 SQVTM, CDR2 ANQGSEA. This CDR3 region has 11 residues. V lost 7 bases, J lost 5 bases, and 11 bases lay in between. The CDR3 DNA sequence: TGCAGCGGGCCCGGAGGGACTGAAGCTTTCTTT. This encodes CSGPGGTEAFF.

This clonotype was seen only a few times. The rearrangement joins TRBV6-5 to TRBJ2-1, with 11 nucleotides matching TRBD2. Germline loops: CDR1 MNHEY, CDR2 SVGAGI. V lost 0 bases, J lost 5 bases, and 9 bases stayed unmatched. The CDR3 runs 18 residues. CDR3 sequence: CASSYSGLAGGFNNEQFF. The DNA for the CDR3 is TGTGCCAGCAGTTACTCCGGGCTAGCGGGAGGTTTTAACAATGAGCAGTTCTTC.

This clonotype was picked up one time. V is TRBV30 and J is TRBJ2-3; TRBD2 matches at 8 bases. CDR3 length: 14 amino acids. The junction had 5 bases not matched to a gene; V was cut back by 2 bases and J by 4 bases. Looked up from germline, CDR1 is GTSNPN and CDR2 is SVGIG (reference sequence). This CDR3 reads CAWSKSGRPDTQYF. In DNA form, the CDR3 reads TGTGCCTGGAGTAAAAGCGGGAGACCAGATACGCAGTATTTT.

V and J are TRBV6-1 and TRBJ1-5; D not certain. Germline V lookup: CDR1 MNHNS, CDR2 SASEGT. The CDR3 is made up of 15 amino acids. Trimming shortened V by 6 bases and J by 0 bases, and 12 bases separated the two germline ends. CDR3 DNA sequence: TGTGCCAGCAGAATTACGAAGAATAGCAATCAGCCCCAGCATTTT. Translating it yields CASRITKNSNQPQHF.

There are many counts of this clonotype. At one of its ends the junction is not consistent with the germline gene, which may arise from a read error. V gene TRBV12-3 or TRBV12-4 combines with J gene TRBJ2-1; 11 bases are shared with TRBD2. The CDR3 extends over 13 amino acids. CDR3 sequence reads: CASNLAGGGEQFF. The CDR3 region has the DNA TGTGCCAGCAATTTAGCGGGAGGGGGGGAGCAGTTCTTC.

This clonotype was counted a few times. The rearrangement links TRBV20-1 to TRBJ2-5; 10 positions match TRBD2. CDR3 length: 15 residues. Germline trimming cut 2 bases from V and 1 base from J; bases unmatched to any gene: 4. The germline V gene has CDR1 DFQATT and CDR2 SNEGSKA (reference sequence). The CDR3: CSARPTSGAQETQYF. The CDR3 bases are TGCAGTGCTAGACCCACTAGCGGGGCCCAAGAGACCCAGTACTTC.

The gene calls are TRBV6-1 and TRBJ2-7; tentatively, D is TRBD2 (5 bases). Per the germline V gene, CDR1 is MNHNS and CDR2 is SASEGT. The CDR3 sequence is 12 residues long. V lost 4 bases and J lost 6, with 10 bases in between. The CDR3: CASSGPGVEQYF. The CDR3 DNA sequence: TGTGCCAGCAGTGGCCCCGGGGTCGAGCAGTACTTC.

As DNA, the CDR3 is TGTGCCAGCAGCTTTAGGACAGGAGGCTCCTACGAGCAGTACTTC. Translation: CASSFRTGGSYEQYF. The V call is TRBV11-1, the J call TRBJ2-7; 7 nucleotides align to TRBD1. Germline CDR1 reads SGHAT; CDR2 reads FQDESV (reference sequence). J was trimmed by 0 bases and V by 3 bases; bases with no gene match: 5. The CDR3 runs 15 residues.

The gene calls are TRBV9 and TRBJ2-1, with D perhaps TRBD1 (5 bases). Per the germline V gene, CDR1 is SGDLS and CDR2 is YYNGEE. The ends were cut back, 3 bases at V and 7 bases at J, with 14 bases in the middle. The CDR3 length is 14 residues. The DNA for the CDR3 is TGTGCCAGCAGCGCGGACAACTCTGGGAATGAGCAGTTCTTC. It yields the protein CASSADNSGNEQFF.

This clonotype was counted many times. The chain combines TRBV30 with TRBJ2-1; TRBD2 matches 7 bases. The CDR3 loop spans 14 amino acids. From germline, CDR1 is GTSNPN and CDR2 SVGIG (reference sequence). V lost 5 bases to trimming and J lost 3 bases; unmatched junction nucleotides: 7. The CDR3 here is CAWALQRDYNEQFF. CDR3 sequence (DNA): TGTGCCTGGGCCCTCCAGCGGGACTACAATGAGCAGTTCTTC.

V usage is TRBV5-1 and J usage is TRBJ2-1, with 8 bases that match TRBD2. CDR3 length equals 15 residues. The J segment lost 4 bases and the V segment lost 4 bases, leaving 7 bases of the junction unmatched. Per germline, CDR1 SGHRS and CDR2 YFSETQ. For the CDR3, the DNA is TGCGCCAGCAGCCCGGGACTAGTGGCTTACAATGAGCAGTTCTTC. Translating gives CASSPGLVAYNEQFF. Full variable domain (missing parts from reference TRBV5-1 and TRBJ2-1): KAGVTQTPRYLIKTRGQQVTLSCSPISGHRSVSWYQQTPGQGLQFLFEYFSETQRNKGNFPGRFSGRQFSNSRSEMNVSTLELGDSALYLCASSPGLVAYNEQFFGPGTRLTVL.

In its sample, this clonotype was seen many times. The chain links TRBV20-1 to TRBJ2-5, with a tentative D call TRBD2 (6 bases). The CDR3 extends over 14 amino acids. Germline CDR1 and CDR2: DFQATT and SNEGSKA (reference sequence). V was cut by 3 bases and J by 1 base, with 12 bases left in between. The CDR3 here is CSASVSGSQETQYF. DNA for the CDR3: TGCAGTGCTAGTGTGAGCGGGTCCCAAGAGACCCAGTACTTC.

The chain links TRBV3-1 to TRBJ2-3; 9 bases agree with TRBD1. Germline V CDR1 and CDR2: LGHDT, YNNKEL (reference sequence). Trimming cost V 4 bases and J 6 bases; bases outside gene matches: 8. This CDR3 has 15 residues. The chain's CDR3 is CASSLSGTGRDTQYF. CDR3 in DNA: TGTGCCAGCAGCCTTTCCGGGACAGGGAGGGATACGCAGTATTTT.

The CDR3 sequence is CASRQTGSTTGSPLHF. CDR3 nucleotide sequence: TGTGCCAGCCGCCAGACAGGATCAACTACGGGTTCACCCCTCCACTTT. The chain recombines TRBV25-1 with TRBJ1-6; tentatively, D is TRBD1 (6 bases). The length of the CDR3 is 16 residues. V was pared by 8 bases and J by 9 bases, with 23 bases between. Germline V CDR1 and CDR2: MGHDK, SYGVNS. The full variable domain, with the rest looked up from reference TRBV25-1 and TRBJ1-6, is EADIYQTPRYLVIGTGKKITLECSQTMGHDKMYWYQQDPGMELHLIHYSYGVNSTEKGDLSSESTVSRIRTEHFPLTLESARPSHTSQYLCASRQTGSTTGSPLHFGNGTRLTVT.

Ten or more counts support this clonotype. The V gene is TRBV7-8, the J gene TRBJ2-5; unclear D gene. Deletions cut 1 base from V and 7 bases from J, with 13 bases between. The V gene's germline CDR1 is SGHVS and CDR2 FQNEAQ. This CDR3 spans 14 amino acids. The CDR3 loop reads CASSLDPAITTQYF. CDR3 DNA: TGTGCCAGCAGCTTAGATCCGGCAATTACGACCCAGTACTTC.

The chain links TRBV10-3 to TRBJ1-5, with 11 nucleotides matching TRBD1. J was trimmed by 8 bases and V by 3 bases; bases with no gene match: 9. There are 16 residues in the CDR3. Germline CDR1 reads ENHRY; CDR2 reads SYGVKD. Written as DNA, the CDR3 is TGTGCCATCAGTGAAGGGGACAGGGGGAGCTTCAAGCCCCAGCATTTT. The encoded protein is CAISEGDRGSFKPQHF.

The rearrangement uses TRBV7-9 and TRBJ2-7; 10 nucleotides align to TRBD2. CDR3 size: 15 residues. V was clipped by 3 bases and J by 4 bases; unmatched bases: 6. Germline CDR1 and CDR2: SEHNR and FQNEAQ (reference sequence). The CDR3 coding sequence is TGTGCCAGCAGCTTGATCACTAGCGGGAAGTACGAGCAGTACTTC. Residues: CASSLITSGKYEQYF.

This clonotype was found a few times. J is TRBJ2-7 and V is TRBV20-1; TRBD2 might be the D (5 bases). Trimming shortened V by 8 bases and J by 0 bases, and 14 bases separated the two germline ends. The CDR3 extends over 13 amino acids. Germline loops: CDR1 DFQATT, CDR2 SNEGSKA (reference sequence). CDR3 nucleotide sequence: TGCAGTTTCTTGACTACAAGCTCCTACGAGCAGTACTTC. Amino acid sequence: CSFLTTSSYEQYF.

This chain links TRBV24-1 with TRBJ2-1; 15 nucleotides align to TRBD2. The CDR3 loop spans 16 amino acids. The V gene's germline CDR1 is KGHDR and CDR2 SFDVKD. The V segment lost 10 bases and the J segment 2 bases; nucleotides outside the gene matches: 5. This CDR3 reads CATGTSGRTPYNEQFF. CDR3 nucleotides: TGTGCCACTGGGACTAGCGGGAGGACGCCCTACAATGAGCAGTTCTTC.

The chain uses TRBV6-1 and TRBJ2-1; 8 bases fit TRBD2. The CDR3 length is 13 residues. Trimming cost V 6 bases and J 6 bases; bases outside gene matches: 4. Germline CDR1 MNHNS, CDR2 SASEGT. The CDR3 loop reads CASSHGRVNEQFF. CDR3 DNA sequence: TGTGCCAGCAGCCACGGGAGGGTCAATGAGCAGTTCTTC.

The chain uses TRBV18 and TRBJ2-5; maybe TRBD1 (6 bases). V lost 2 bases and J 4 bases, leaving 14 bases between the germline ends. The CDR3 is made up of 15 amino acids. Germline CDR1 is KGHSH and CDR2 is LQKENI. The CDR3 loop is CASSPADRFRETQYF. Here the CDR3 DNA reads TGTGCCAGCTCACCAGCCGACAGGTTTAGAGAGACCCAGTACTTC.

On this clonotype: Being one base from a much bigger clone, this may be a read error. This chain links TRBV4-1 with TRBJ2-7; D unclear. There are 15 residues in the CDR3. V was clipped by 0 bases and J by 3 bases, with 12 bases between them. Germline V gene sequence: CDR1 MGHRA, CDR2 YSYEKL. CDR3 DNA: TGCGCCAGCAGCCAAGAAGAAAGGGCTCGCTACGAGCAGTACTTC. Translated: CASSQEERARYEQYF.

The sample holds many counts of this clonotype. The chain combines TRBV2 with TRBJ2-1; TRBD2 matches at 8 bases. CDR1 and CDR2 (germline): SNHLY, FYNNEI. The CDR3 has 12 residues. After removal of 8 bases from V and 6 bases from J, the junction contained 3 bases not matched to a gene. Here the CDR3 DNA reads TGTGCCAGCGTCGGGGGGGTCAATGAGCAGTTCTTC. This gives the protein CASVGGVNEQFF.

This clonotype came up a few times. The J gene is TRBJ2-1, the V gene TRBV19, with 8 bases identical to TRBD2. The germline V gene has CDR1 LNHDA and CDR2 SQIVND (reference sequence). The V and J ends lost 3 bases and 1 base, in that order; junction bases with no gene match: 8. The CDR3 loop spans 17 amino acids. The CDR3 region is CASSIGREDGSYNEQFF. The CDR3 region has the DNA TGTGCCAGTAGTATTGGGCGGGAGGACGGGTCCTACAATGAGCAGTTCTTC.

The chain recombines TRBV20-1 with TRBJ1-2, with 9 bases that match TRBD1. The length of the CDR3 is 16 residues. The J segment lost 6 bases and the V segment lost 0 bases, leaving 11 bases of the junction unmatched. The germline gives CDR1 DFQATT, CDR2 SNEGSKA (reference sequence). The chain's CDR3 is CSARDFGQGPSDGYTF. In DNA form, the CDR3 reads TGCAGTGCTAGAGATTTTGGACAGGGGCCCTCAGATGGCTACACCTTC.

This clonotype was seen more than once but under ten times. The CDR3 here is CASSLDSSSSGNTIYF. The CDR3, as DNA: TGTGCCAGCAGTCTGGACTCTTCTTCCTCTGGAAACACCATATATTTT. The chain carries TRBV28 and TRBJ1-3; D unresolved. The germline V gene encodes CDR1 MDHEN and CDR2 SYDVKM. The CDR3 extends over 16 amino acids. V lost 5 bases and J 0 bases, leaving 14 bases between the germline ends.

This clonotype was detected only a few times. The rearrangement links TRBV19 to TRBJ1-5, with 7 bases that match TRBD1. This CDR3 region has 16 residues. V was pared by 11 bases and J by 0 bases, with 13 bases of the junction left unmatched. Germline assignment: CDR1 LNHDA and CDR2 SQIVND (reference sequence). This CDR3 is CAASGDRLYSNQPQHF. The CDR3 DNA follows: TGTGCCGCGTCCGGGGACAGACTCTATAGCAATCAGCCCCAGCATTTT.

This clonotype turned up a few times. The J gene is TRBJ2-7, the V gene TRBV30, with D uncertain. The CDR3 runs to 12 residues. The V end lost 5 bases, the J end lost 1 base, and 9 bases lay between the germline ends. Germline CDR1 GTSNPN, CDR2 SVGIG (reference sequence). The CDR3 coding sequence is TGTGCCTGGGGGGTCTTTTCCTACGAGCAGTACTTC. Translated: CAWGVFSYEQYF.

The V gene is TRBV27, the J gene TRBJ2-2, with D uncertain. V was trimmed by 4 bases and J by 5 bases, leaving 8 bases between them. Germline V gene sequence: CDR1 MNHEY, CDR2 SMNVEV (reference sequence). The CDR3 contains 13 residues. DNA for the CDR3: TGTGCCAGCAGTTCGTTGGAAACCGGGGAGCTGTTTTTT. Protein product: CASSSLETGELFF.

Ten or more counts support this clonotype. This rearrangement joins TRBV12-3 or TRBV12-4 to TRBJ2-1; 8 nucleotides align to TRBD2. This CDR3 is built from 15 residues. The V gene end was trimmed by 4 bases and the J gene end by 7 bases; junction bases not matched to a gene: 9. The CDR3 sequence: CASSSPGLVVNEQFF. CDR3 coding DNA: TGTGCCAGCAGTTCGCCGGGACTAGTAGTGAATGAGCAGTTCTTC.

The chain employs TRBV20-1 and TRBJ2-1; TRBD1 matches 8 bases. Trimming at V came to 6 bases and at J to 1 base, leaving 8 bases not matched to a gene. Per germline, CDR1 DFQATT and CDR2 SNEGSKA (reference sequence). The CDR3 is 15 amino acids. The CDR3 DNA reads TGCAGTGCAACGACAGGGGCTATTTCCTACAATGAGCAGTTCTTC. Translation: CSATTGAISYNEQFF.